These 3 T cell receptor beta chains were sequenced from one sample in a study of cytomegalovirus exposure and HLA in healthy donors. A multiplex PCR was run with 60 Vbeta primers and 13 Jbeta primers. Data came from immunoSEQ multiplex PCR; TCRdb stores just in-frame clones and leaves some out. The sample shows about 130,000 clones, about three quarters of them seen only once. What was sequenced was PBMCs. The receptor source for this set is a man aged 50-60 years in good health and CMV-seronegative.

This clone was recorded once. This sequence joins TRBV6-5 and TRBJ2-3; 9 bases line up with TRBD1. The CDR3 extends over 14 amino acids. CDR1 and CDR2 from the germline V gene are MNHEY and SVGAGI. The V and J ends lost 7 bases and 6 bases, in that order; junction bases with no gene match: 8. CDR3 coding DNA: TGTGCCAGCAACCGGACAGGGGCGCACGATACGCAGTATTTT. It encodes CASNRTGAHDTQYF.

The genes are TRBV6-5 and TRBJ1-6; possible D gene TRBD1, 5 bases. This CDR3 is 16 amino acids long. The V gene lost 0 bases and the J gene lost 7 bases, with 13 bases spanning the gap. CDR1 is MNHEY and CDR2 is SVGAGI in the germline V gene. This CDR3 reads CASSYSKGVENSPLHF. The CDR3, as DNA: TGTGCCAGCAGTTACTCGAAAGGGGTAGAAAATTCACCCCTCCACTTT.

Only one count was recorded for this clone. The chain has TRBV4-2 and TRBJ2-7, with TRBD2 matching over 14 bases. Germline CDR1 is LGHNA and CDR2 is YNFKEQ. This CDR3 has 12 residues. V lost 7 bases and J lost 12; bases outside the gene matches: 5. This CDR3 reads CASKGLAGGPYV. The CDR3 DNA reads TGTGCCAGCAAAGGACTAGCGGGGGGCCCGTACGTC.